One sample yielded the 22 T cell receptor beta chains listed below, sequenced in a study of blood T cells in healthy people across ages. Primers used in a second PCR of about 6 to 11 cycles were a sample-barcoded 5' primer and a J-beta primer mix. TCRdb re-derived calls from the 5' RACE reads in MiXCR, one entry per CDR3 protein. This table holds under 800,000 distinct CDR3 sequences, more than 40% found once. The sequenced material came from blood. These TCRs come from a woman aged 60 to 75 in good health.

This clonotype has just a few counts. The gene calls are TRBV5-1 and TRBJ2-5; tentative D call: TRBD2 (7 bases). Per germline, CDR1 SGHRS and CDR2 YFSETQ. The CDR3 is 15 residues long. V lost 0 bases and J lost 4, with 13 bases in between. The CDR3 DNA is TGCGCCAGCAGCTTGGTGGCGGCGGGGGCAGAGACCCAGTACTTC. It codes for CASSLVAAGAETQYF.

This chain joins TRBV20-1 and TRBJ2-7; 8 bases agree with TRBD2. After removal of 1 base from V and 0 bases from J, the junction contained 8 bases not matched to a gene. Germline lookup yields CDR1 DFQATT and CDR2 SNEGSKA (reference sequence). CDR3 size: 16 residues. CDR3 nucleotide sequence: TGCAGTGCTAGAGCGGTGAGCGGGAGAAGCTCCTACGAGCAGTACTTC. It encodes CSARAVSGRSSYEQYF.

This clonotype was seen a few times. V gene TRBV20-1 combines with J gene TRBJ2-1, with D uncertain. V was pared by 3 bases and J by 7 bases, with 7 bases between. Germline loops: CDR1 DFQATT, CDR2 SNEGSKA (reference sequence). The CDR3 is 11 amino acids. The CDR3 DNA follows: TGCAGTGCTAGGGTAGTAAATGAGCAGTTCTTC. This encodes CSARVVNEQFF.

There are a few counts of this clonotype. The chain has TRBV12-3 or TRBV12-4 and TRBJ1-2, with D unresolved. The V end was cut by 9 bases, the J end by 5 bases, with 7 bases between. The CDR3 extends over 10 amino acids. The CDR3 DNA follows: TGTGCCAGGTCCAAGTATGGCTACACCTTC. Encoded protein: CARSKYGYTF.

CDR3 amino acids: CASGLQWGLTDTQYF. The CDR3 DNA sequence: TGTGCCAGCGGCCTCCAATGGGGGCTCACAGATACGCAGTATTTT. The chain combines TRBV9 with TRBJ2-3; weak D call: TRBD1 (6 bases). From germline, CDR1 is SGDLS and CDR2 YYNGEE. The CDR3 sequence is 15 residues long. Trimming removed 7 bases at V and 2 bases at J, with 17 bases between.

This clonotype occurred a few times. The chain joins TRBV7-3 to TRBJ2-1, with unresolved D. Germline CDR1 SGHTA, CDR2 FQGTGA. The V gene lost 6 bases and the J gene lost 7 bases, with 13 bases spanning the gap. The CDR3 sequence is 13 residues long. DNA for the CDR3: TGTGCCAGCAGTTCTTCTTCTAGGAATGAGCAGTTCTTC. Amino acid sequence: CASSSSSRNEQFF. Full variable domain (rest looked up from reference TRBV7-3 and TRBJ2-1): GAGVSQTPSNKVTEKGKYVELRCDPISGHTALYWYRQSLGQGPEFLIYFQGTGAADDSGLPNDRFFAVRPEGSVSTLKIQRTERGDSAVYLCASSSSSRNEQFFGPGTRLTVL.

The chain carries TRBV5-1 and TRBJ2-5; D may match TRBD1 or TRBD2 (5 bases each). This CDR3 contains 14 residues. The ends were cut back, 3 bases at V and 1 base at J, with 10 bases in the middle. The germline CDR1 and CDR2 sequences are SGHRS and YFSETQ. The CDR3 region has the DNA TGCGCCAGCAGCTCCGGGACGGGCCAAGAGACCCAGTACTTC. Protein sequence: CASSSGTGQETQYF.

This chain joins TRBV4-1 and TRBJ2-5; tentatively, D is TRBD2 (5 bases). V lost 4 bases and J 0 bases, leaving 6 bases between the germline ends. The CDR3 is 13 amino acids. Germline CDR1 reads MGHRA; CDR2 reads YSYEKL. The CDR3 coding sequence is TGCGCCAGCAGCCGGGAGAACCAAGAGACCCAGTACTTC. Translated: CASSRENQETQYF.

V gene TRBV7-2 combines with J gene TRBJ2-7; 12 bases match TRBD2. Germline V lookup: CDR1 SGHTA, CDR2 FQGNSA. CDR3 length equals 17 residues. V dropped 0 bases and J dropped 7; count of bases not matched to a gene: 10. The CDR3 sequence: CASSLAGLAGGNNEQYF. The DNA for the CDR3 is TGTGCCAGCAGCTTAGCGGGCCTAGCGGGAGGGAACAATGAGCAGTACTTC.

The V call is TRBV12-3 or TRBV12-4, the J call TRBJ2-7; tentative D call: TRBD2 (6 bases). Trimming stripped 2 bases from V and 7 bases from J, with 21 bases between. This CDR3 is built from 16 residues. CDR3 protein: CASSLTAGSSYNEQYF. The DNA for the CDR3 is TGTGCCAGCAGTTTAACGGCGGGATCCTCCTACAATGAGCAGTACTTC.

In its sample, this clonotype was seen a few times. V gene TRBV21-1 combines with J gene TRBJ2-5. TRBV21-1 is a recognized pseudogene. This CDR3 comprises 15 residues. CDR3 bases: TGTGCCAGCAGCAATACCTCTATAGCCCAAGAGACCCAGTACTTC. Its translation: CASSNTSIAQETQYF.

Notes on this clonotype: Sequence at one end of the junction differs from germline and may be a read error. V is TRBV12-3 or TRBV12-4 and J is TRBJ2-1; TRBD2 matches at 7 bases. The CDR3 is 13 residues long. In DNA form, the CDR3 reads TGTGCCAGCAGTCTAGCGGCCTACAAGGAGCAGTTCTTC. It is translated as CASSLAAYKEQFF.

This chain links TRBV20-1 with TRBJ2-7; the D is unclear. The V and J ends lost 1 base and 5 bases respectively, with 6 bases between them. There are 11 residues in the CDR3. From germline, CDR1 is DFQATT and CDR2 SNEGSKA (reference sequence). CDR3 sequence reads: CSARGGNEQYF. DNA of the CDR3: TGCAGTGCTAGAGGAGGCAACGAGCAGTACTTC.

V usage is TRBV6-4 and J usage is TRBJ2-3; 7 nucleotides agree with TRBD1. CDR1 and CDR2 from the germline V gene are MRHNA and SNTAGT. This CDR3 has 13 residues. With V trimmed by 4 bases and J by 6 bases, 4 bases remained unmatched. DNA of the CDR3: TGTGCCAGCAGTGTAACAGGGGAGGATACGCAGTATTTT. The encoded protein is CASSVTGEDTQYF.

This clonotype has more than one count but fewer than ten. CDR3 loop: CASRQGIYGYTF. Written as DNA, the CDR3 is TGTGCCAGCAGACAGGGCATCTATGGCTACACCTTC. This sequence joins TRBV12-3 or TRBV12-4 and TRBJ1-2, with TRBD1 as a possible D gene (6 bases). The V end was cut by 6 bases, the J end by 4 bases, with 9 bases between. This CDR3 has 12 residues.

The V gene is TRBV7-9, the J gene TRBJ2-7, with D uncertain. The CDR3 is 11 amino acids. The germline V gene encodes CDR1 SEHNR and CDR2 FQNEAQ (reference sequence). Trimming removed 5 bases at V and 5 bases at J, with 7 bases between. CDR3 residues: CASSPMDEQYF. DNA for the CDR3: TGTGCCAGCAGCCCAATGGACGAGCAGTACTTC.

The V call is TRBV7-9, the J call TRBJ2-7; weak D call: TRBD1 (7 bases). Germline values: CDR1 SEHNR, CDR2 FQNEAQ (reference sequence). V was clipped by 5 bases and J by 2 bases, with 16 bases between them. This CDR3 is 15 amino acids long. The CDR3 DNA reads TGTGCCAGCAGCACGCGGGCGGGACAGACCTACGAGCAGTACTTC. Its protein is CASSTRAGQTYEQYF.

The chain carries TRBV2 and TRBJ2-2; D not resolved. The germline V gene has CDR1 SNHLY and CDR2 FYNNEI. The CDR3 length is 12 residues. V was pared by 6 bases and J by 7 bases, with 9 bases between. The CDR3 loop is CASSEQLGELFF. The CDR3 DNA reads TGTGCCAGCAGCGAGCAGCTCGGGGAGCTGTTTTTT.

V gene TRBV6-2 or TRBV6-3 combines with J gene TRBJ1-5; the match to TRBD1 covers 10 bases. Germline loops: CDR1 MNHEY, CDR2 SVGEGT. This CDR3 has 17 residues. V was clipped by 8 bases and J by 2 bases; unmatched bases: 12. CDR3 sequence reads: CASRFADRGQGNQPQHF. CDR3 in DNA: TGTGCCAGCCGATTCGCCGACAGGGGGCAAGGCAATCAGCCCCAGCATTTT.

The chain couples TRBV7-2 to TRBJ2-5; 9 nucleotides align to TRBD2. The CDR3 extends over 16 amino acids. Germline CDR1 is SGHTA and CDR2 is FQGNSA. J gave up 5 bases and V 1 base, and 8 bases lay outside the gene matches. The CDR3 bases are TGTGCCAGCAGCTTAGGCCTAGCGGGGATCGGGGAGACCCAGTACTTC. It codes for CASSLGLAGIGETQYF.

A remark on this clonotype: At one end, the junction sequence differs from germline, possibly due to a read error. V is TRBV14 and J is TRBJ1-2, with D maybe TRBD1 (5 bases). Germline V gene lookup returns CDR1 SGHDN and CDR2 FVKESK. The CDR3 extends over 15 amino acids. The CDR3 DNA follows: TGTGCCGGCAGCCGAGGGGCAGGCACGAACTATGGCTACACCTTC. It codes for CAGSRGAGTNYGYTF.

This clonotype has just a few counts. The V gene is TRBV7-2, the J gene TRBJ2-2; TRBD1 matches at 9 bases. The CDR3 runs to 14 residues. With 6 bases clipped from V and 2 bases from J, the junction kept 1 base outside the gene matches. The germline gives CDR1 SGHTA, CDR2 FQGNSA. The chain's CDR3 is CASRTGGNTGELFF. The CDR3 DNA reads as TGTGCCAGCAGGACAGGGGGTAACACCGGGGAGCTGTTTTTT.